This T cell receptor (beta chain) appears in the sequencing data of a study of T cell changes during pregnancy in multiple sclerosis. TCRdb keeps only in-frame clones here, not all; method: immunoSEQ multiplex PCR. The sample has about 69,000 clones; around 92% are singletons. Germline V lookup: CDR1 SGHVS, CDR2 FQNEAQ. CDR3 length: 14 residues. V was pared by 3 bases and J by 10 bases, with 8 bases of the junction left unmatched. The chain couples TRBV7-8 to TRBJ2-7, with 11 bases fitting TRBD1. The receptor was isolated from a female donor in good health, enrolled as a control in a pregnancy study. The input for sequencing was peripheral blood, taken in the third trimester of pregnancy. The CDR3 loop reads CASSLGTGGRFQYF. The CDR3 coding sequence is TGTGCCAGCAGCTTGGGGACAGGGGGTAGGTTTCAGTACTTC.